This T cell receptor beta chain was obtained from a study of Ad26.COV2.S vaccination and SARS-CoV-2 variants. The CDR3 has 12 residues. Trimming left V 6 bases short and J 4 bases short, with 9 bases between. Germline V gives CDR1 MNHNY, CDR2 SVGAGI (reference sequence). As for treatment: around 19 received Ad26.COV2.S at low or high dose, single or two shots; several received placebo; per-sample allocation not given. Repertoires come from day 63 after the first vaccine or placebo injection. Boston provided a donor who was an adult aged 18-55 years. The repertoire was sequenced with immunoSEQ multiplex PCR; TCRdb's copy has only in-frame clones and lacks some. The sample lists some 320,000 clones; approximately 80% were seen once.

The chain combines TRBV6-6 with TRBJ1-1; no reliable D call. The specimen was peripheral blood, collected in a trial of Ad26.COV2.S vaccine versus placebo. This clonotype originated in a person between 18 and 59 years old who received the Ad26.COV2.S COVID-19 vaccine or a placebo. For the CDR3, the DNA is TGTGCCAGCAGACCCCCCGGCACTGAAGCTTTCTTT. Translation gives CASRPPGTEAFF.